Shown below are 11 T cell receptor beta chains from a single sample sequenced in a study of graft-versus-host responses after intestinal transplantation. Generated by immunoSEQ multiplex PCR, the TCRdb table keeps only in-frame clones and is missing some. The data show 9,000 to 10,000 clones, just under 95% seen once. The sample here was PBMCs, taken 8 days after intestinal transplant. All receptors derive from a human patient who received an intestinal transplant, so some T cells may come from the graft donor.

The V gene is TRBV7-9, the J gene TRBJ2-7, with D possibly TRBD1 on 5 matching bases. Germline V lookup: CDR1 SEHNR, CDR2 FQNEAQ (reference sequence). With 5 bases removed from V and 5 bases from J, the gap between germline ends came to 19 bases. The CDR3 has 15 amino acids. CDR3 nucleotides: TGTGCCAGCAGCCCAATAGTAAGACCAGGGCACGAGCAGTACTTC. It is translated as CASSPIVRPGHEQYF. Combining the CDR3 with reference TRBV7-9 and TRBJ2-7 gives the whole variable domain DTGVSQNPRHKITKRGQNVTFRCDPISEHNRLYWYRQTLGQGPEFLTYFQNEAQLEKSRLLSDRFSAERPKGSFSTLEIQRTEQGDSAMYLCASSPIVRPGHEQYFGPGTRLTVT.

V is TRBV7-2 and J is TRBJ2-5, with 8 nucleotides matching TRBD2. Germline V lookup: CDR1 SGHTA, CDR2 FQGNSA. Losses at the gene ends were 5 bases for V and 7 bases for J; bases not matched to a gene: 6. This CDR3 spans 13 amino acids. CDR3 DNA sequence: TGTGCCAGCAGCCCACCCGCGGGGGGGACCCAGTACTTC. It specifies CASSPPAGGTQYF.

The rearrangement links TRBV7-6 to TRBJ1-2; no clear D. CDR1 and CDR2 from the germline V gene are SGHVS and FNYEAQ. This CDR3 is built from 13 residues. Trimming took 3 bases from V and 6 from J, leaving 11 bases between them. CDR3 sequence: CASSFTGVHGYTF. CDR3 nucleotides: TGTGCCAGCAGCTTCACGGGAGTGCATGGCTACACCTTC.

The V call is TRBV6-5, the J call TRBJ1-1, with unresolved D. CDR3 length equals 13 residues. The germline CDR1 and CDR2 sequences are MNHEY and SVGAGI. V lost 4 bases and J lost 5, with 11 bases in between. The CDR3 sequence is CASSSVLRTEAFF. The CDR3, as DNA: TGTGCCAGCAGTTCTGTCCTGAGAACTGAAGCTTTCTTT.

The J gene is TRBJ2-3, the V gene TRBV28, with D unclear. Trimming removed 5 bases at V and 8 bases at J, with 8 bases between. In germline, CDR1 is MDHEN, CDR2 SYDVKM. The CDR3 has 11 residues. The CDR3 sequence is CASSPLGTQYF. In DNA form, the CDR3 reads TGTGCCAGCAGTCCCCTTGGTACGCAGTATTTT. Full variable domain (remainder filled in from reference TRBV28 and TRBJ2-3): DVKVTQSSRYLVKRTGEKVFLECVQDMDHENMFWYRQDPGLGLRLIYFSYDVKMKEKGDIPEGYSVSREKKERFSLILESASTNQTSMYLCASSPLGTQYFGPGTRLTVL.

The gene calls are TRBV6-5 and TRBJ2-2; tentatively, D is TRBD1 (6 bases). The CDR3 has 15 amino acids. Looked up from germline, CDR1 is MNHEY and CDR2 is SVGAGI. V lost 8 bases, J lost 1 base, and 14 bases lay in between. The DNA of the CDR3 is TGTGCCAGCCGGACCGGGACATTGAACACCGGGGAGCTGTTTTTT. This codes for CASRTGTLNTGELFF.

The chain couples TRBV6-5 to TRBJ1-1; 9 nucleotides match TRBD1. The CDR3 consists of 15 residues. The junction had 8 bases not matched to a gene; V was cut back by 5 bases and J by 4 bases. CDR1 and CDR2 (germline): MNHEY, SVGAGI. CDR3 amino acids: CASSIRTGVFTEAFF. The CDR3 nucleotides are TGTGCCAGCAGTATACGGACAGGGGTTTTCACTGAAGCTTTCTTT.

The V gene is TRBV6-5, the J gene TRBJ1-4; the match to TRBD1 covers 8 bases. The CDR3 extends over 15 amino acids. V was clipped by 5 bases and J by 7 bases; unmatched bases: 9. Germline V gene lookup returns CDR1 MNHEY and CDR2 SVGAGI. The CDR3 sequence is CASSPPRGRGEKLFF. The CDR3 bases are TGTGCCAGCAGTCCCCCCAGGGGGCGCGGTGAAAAACTGTTTTTT.

In this sample, this clone turned up once. V gene TRBV27 combines with J gene TRBJ2-7; 7 bases are a match to TRBD2. The CDR3 has 12 residues. Germline CDR1 is MNHEY and CDR2 is SMNVEV (reference sequence). J gave up 7 bases and V 5 bases, and 5 bases lay outside the gene matches. This CDR3 reads CASSLPGGEQYF. CDR3 DNA: TGTGCCAGCAGTCTCCCCGGGGGGGAGCAGTACTTC.

This clone was counted once. The chain has TRBV27 and TRBJ2-7; 7 bases fit TRBD2. Per germline, CDR1 MNHEY and CDR2 SMNVEV (reference sequence). The CDR3 length is 15 residues. Trimming at V came to 2 bases and at J to 6 bases, leaving 10 bases not matched to a gene. DNA of the CDR3: TGTGCCAGCAGTTTAACTCCCGGGGGGTTGGGCGAGCAGTACTTC. Amino acids: CASSLTPGGLGEQYF.

The chain couples TRBV21-1 to TRBJ2-1; the D segment call TRBD1 is taken from the table without a DNA check. TRBV21-1 is tagged as a pseudogene. This CDR3 is built from 15 residues. The CDR3, as DNA: TGTGCCAGCAGCAAACGCCTCGACAGGGGCAATGAGCAGTTCTTC. Its translation: CASSKRLDRGNEQFF.